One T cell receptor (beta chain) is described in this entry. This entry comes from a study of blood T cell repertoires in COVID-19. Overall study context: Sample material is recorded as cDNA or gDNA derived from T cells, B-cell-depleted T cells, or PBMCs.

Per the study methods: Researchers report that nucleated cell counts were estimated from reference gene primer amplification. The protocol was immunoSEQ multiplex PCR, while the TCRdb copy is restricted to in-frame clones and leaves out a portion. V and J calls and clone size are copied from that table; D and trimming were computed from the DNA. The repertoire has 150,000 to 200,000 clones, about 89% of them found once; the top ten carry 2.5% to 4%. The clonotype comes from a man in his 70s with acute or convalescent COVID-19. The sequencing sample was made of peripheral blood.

Here the CDR3 reads CASRPGTGGRGTEAFF. For the CDR3, the DNA is TGCGCCAGCAGACCCGGGACAGGGGGCCGGGGCACTGAAGCTTTCTTT. The chain carries TRBV5-1 and TRBJ1-1; 12 bases are a match to TRBD1. The germline V gene encodes CDR1 SGHRS and CDR2 YFSETQ. CDR3 length equals 16 residues. Unmatched junction bases numbered 9, after V lost 5 bases and J lost 4 bases.